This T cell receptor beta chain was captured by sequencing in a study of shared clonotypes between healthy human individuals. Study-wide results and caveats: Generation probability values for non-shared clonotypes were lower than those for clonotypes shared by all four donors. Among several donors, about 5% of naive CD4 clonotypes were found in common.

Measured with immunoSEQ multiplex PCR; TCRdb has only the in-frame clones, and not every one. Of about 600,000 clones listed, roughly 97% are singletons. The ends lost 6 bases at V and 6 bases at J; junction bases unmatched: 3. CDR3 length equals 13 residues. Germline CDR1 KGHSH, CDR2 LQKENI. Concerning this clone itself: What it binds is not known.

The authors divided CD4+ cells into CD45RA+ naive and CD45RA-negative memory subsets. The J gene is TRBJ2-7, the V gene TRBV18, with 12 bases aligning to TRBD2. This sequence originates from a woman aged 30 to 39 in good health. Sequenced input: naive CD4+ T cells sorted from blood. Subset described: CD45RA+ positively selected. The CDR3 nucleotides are TGTGCCAGCTCGACTAGCGGGAGAATCGAGCAGTACTTC. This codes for CASSTSGRIEQYF.